What follows are 28 T cell receptor beta chains derived from one specimen sequenced in a study of tumor and adjacent non-tumor tissue in lung cancer. The template was RNA from unsorted bulk tissue. The normal lung tissue was taken more than 3 cm from the tumor edge. The library came from three nested PCR rounds adapted from ARM-PCR protocols. TCRdb reprocessed the multiplex PCR reads via MiXCR and lists one record per CDR3 protein. Here the sample spans 98,000 or so distinct CDR3 sequences, roughly 80% being singletons. Specimen: distant non-tumor lung tissue. The source of these receptors is a man between 60 and 70 years old with small cell lung cancer.

The table lists this clonotype with a count of one. Since no conserved phenylalanine or tryptophan closes the CDR3, a read error is the likely cause. CDR3 residues: CSVRDKGRVETQYL. The CDR3 DNA is TGCAGCGTCCGGGACAAGGGTAGAGTGGAGACCCAGTACCTC. The chain carries TRBV29-1 and TRBJ2-5, with D possibly being TRBD1 (6 bases). This CDR3 has 14 residues. Germline loops: CDR1 SQVTM, CDR2 ANQGSEA. V lost 6 bases and J lost 5, with 19 bases in between.

Comment on this clonotype: Germline is not matched at one junction end, which may reflect a read error. The chain has TRBV12-5 and TRBJ2-2; D gene ambiguous. This CDR3 region has 13 residues. Germline V gene data show CDR1 as LGHNT and CDR2 as FRNRAP. CDR3 in amino acids: CAAWYRNTGELFF. The CDR3 bases are TGTGCTGCCTGGTACAGAAACACAGGGGAGCTGTTTTTT. Combining the CDR3 with reference TRBV12-5 and TRBJ2-2 gives the whole variable domain DARVTQTPRHKVTEMGQEVTMRCQPILGHNTVFWYRQTMMQGLELLAYFRNRAPLDDSGMPKDRFSAEMPDATLATLKIQPSEPRDSAVYFCAAWYRNTGELFFGEGSRLTVL.

With regard to this clonotype: This may be a read error, as it is one base from a much larger clone. The rearrangement uses TRBV30 and TRBJ2-7; 7 bases are shared with TRBD1. CDR3 length: 14 amino acids. Germline lookup yields CDR1 GTSNPN and CDR2 SVGIG (reference sequence). CDR3 in DNA: TGTGCCTGGAGTGAGGGGACAGCTTCCTACGAGGAGTACTTC. Amino acids: CAWSEGTASYEEYF.

Turning to this clonotype: The junction and the germline gene differ at one end; a read error may be behind it. V and J are TRBV12-3 or TRBV12-4 and TRBJ2-6; 9 positions match TRBD2. CDR3 length: 18 amino acids. The CDR3 region is CVSSPRGSGRAGANVLTF. CDR3 DNA: TGTGTCAGCAGTCCGCGGGGTAGCGGGAGAGCTGGGGCCAACGTCCTGACCTTC.

This clonotype was seen ten or more times. One junction end disagrees with the germline gene, perhaps due to a read error. The chain joins TRBV2 to TRBJ2-1; D remains ambiguous. The CDR3 loop spans 12 amino acids. The germline CDR1 and CDR2 sequences are SNHLY and FYNNEI. CDR3 coding DNA: TGTGCCAGCAGTGGCCTCGGGCGTTCATGGCTCTTC. Amino acid sequence: CASSGLGRSWLF.

Comments on this clonotype: The junction and the germline gene differ at one end; a read error may be behind it. The V gene is TRBV30, the J gene TRBJ1-3; D is unclear. The CDR3 runs 16 residues. From germline, CDR1 is GTSNPN and CDR2 SVGIG (reference sequence). DNA for the CDR3: TGTGCCTGGAGTATGAGCAGCGTCTCCTCTGGAAAGACCATATATTTT. Residues: CAWSMSSVSSGKTIYF. Looking up the rest from reference TRBV30 and TRBJ1-3 gives the full variable domain: SQTIHQWPATLVQPVGSPLSLECTVEGTSNPNLYWYRQAAGRGLQLLFYSVGIGQISSEVPQNLSASRPQDRQFILSSKKLLLSDSGFYLCAWSMSSVSSGKTIYFGEGSWLTVV.

Turning to this clonotype: A much bigger clone sits one base away, suggesting this may be a read error. This chain uses TRBV6-4 with TRBJ1-1, with D hard to call. V lost 7 bases to trimming and J lost 1 base, with 10 bases between them. The CDR3 extends over 13 amino acids. Germline CDR1 and CDR2: MRHNA and SNTAGT. The CDR3 here is CASTRTPNTEAFF. The CDR3 DNA reads TGTGCCAGCACCCGCACGCCGAACACTGAAGCTTTCTTT.

The chain links TRBV5-1 to TRBJ2-7; no clear D gene. V lost 0 bases and J 7 bases, leaving 17 bases between the germline ends. The CDR3 contains 15 residues. Germline CDR1 and CDR2: SGHRS and YFSETQ. The CDR3 reads CASSLVGGAQEEQYF. The CDR3 DNA reads as TGCGCCAGCAGCTTGGTCGGCGGTGCCCAGGAGGAGCAGTACTTC.

A remark on this clonotype: A junction boundary mismatches the germline segment, possibly from a read error. The chain joins TRBV12-3 or TRBV12-4 to TRBJ2-2; D tentatively fits TRBD1 or TRBD2 (5 bases each). The CDR3 loop spans 15 amino acids. The CDR3, as DNA: TGTGCCAGAAGTTTACGCCAGGGCCCCACCGGGGAGTTGTTTTTT. Translated, it gives CARSLRQGPTGELFF.

Regarding this clonotype: No conserved phenylalanine or tryptophan is present at the end of the CDR3, so a read error is the likely explanation. This rearrangement joins TRBV6-5 to TRBJ2-1; possibly TRBD1 or TRBD2 for D (5 bases each). V was trimmed by 1 base and J by 5 bases, leaving 18 bases between them. CDR3 length: 17 residues. CDR1 and CDR2 from the germline V gene are MNHEY and SVGAGI. The DNA of the CDR3 is TGTGCCAGCAGTTACTTGAAGTGGGGGAATCAACACAATGAGCAGTTCTAC. This sequence encodes CASSYLKWGNQHNEQFY.

The chain has TRBV12-3 or TRBV12-4 and TRBJ2-1, with D perhaps given as TRBD1 or TRBD2 (5 bases each). This CDR3 is built from 14 residues. DNA of the CDR3: TGTGTCAACAGTCAGAGGGGCGGCTACAATGAGCAGTTCTTC. Its protein is CVNSQRGGYNEQFF.

This clonotype was seen more than once but under ten times. A much larger clone lies a single base off, so this may be a read error. V and J are TRBV20-1 and TRBJ2-5; D perhaps matches TRBD1 (5 bases). The CDR3 extends over 13 amino acids. Germline CDR1 and CDR2: DFQATT and SNEGSKA (reference sequence). Trimming left V 6 bases short and J 0 bases short, with 11 bases between. CDR3 protein: CSATQDNQETQYF. CDR3 nucleotide sequence: TGCAGTGCCACCCAGGACAACCAAGAGACCCAGTACTTC.

Note on this clonotype: Germline and junction disagree at one end, which may indicate a read error. The V call is TRBV29-1, the J call TRBJ1-1; 7 nucleotides match TRBD1. The CDR3 covers 13 residues. In germline, CDR1 is SQVTM, CDR2 ANQGSEA. This CDR3 is CSVDFRGGTEAFF. CDR3 nucleotide sequence: TGCAGCGTTGACTTCAGGGGGGGGACTGAAGCCTTCTTT. The complete variable domain, with remaining parts taken from reference TRBV29-1 and TRBJ1-1, reads SAVISQKPSRDICQRGTSLTIQCQVDSQVTMMFWYRQQPGQSLTLIATANQGSEATYESGFVIDKFPISRPNLTFSTLTVSNMSPEDSSIYLCSVDFRGGTEAFFGQGTRLTVV.

A note on this clonotype: Relative to the germline gene, one junction end is altered; a read error may explain this. The rearrangement uses TRBV5-4 and TRBJ1-6; D not resolved. Germline V lookup: CDR1 SGHNT, CDR2 YYREEE (reference sequence). The CDR3 loop spans 14 amino acids. DNA of the CDR3: TGTGCCAGCAGCTTGGACGCTGAGGGCTCACCCCTCCGCTTT. It encodes CASSLDAEGSPLRF.

This clonotype was counted only a few times. The chain employs TRBV6-1 and TRBJ2-7; D gene unclear. The germline V gene encodes CDR1 MNHNS and CDR2 SASEGT. This CDR3 is built from 15 residues. Trimming took 11 bases from V and 3 from J, leaving 23 bases between them. The CDR3 here is CARNTIGSSFYEQYV. DNA for the CDR3: TGTGCCCGCAACACAATCGGGTCTTCCTTCTACGAGCAGTACGTC.

This clonotype appeared a single time. The chain has TRBV28 and TRBJ2-4; D gene ambiguous. Trimming took off 10 bases at V and 7 bases at J, with 8 bases between the two ends. Germline loops: CDR1 MDHEN, CDR2 SYDVKM. This CDR3 has 10 amino acids. CDR3 nucleotides: TGTGCCAACACTTTGAACATTCAGTACTTC. Translating gives CANTLNIQYF.

Note on this clonotype: One end of the junction varies from germline; a read error may be responsible. V usage is TRBV4-1 and J usage is TRBJ2-7, with D perhaps TRBD1 or TRBD2 (5 bases each). CDR1 MGHRA and CDR2 YSYEKL come from the germline V gene. This CDR3 spans 15 amino acids. The CDR3 DNA follows: TGCGCCAGAAGCCAATTTCCAGGGAGTGGGAACGAGCAGTACTTC. Protein: CARSQFPGSGNEQYF.

About this clonotype: An end of the junction does not agree with germline; a read error may underlie this. The genes are TRBV6-1 and TRBJ2-5; D is perhaps TRBD1 (5 bases). Germline CDR1 is MNHNS and CDR2 is SASEGT. The CDR3 loop spans 15 amino acids. CDR3 sequence (DNA): TGTGCCAGCAGTGGAGGATCAGGCCAACAGGAGAGCCAGTACTTC. It translates to CASSGGSGQQESQYF.

As concerns this clonotype: A read error may produce the germline difference seen at one junction end. The chain couples TRBV4-2 to TRBJ2-7; D may be TRBD2 (5 bases). This CDR3 region has 14 residues. Germline loops: CDR1 LGHNA, CDR2 YNFKEQ. CDR3 residues: CANSQDPEVYEQYF. The CDR3 bases are TGTGCCAACAGCCAAGACCCGGAGGTATACGAGCAGTACTTC.

Regarding this clonotype: This may arise from a read error, as a much more abundant clone is one base away. This sequence joins TRBV29-1 and TRBJ2-1, with D possibly TRBD1 on 7 matching bases. CDR1 and CDR2 from the germline V gene are SQVTM and ANQGSEA. The CDR3 is 15 amino acids. CDR3 nucleotide sequence: TGCAGCGCCCCTCAGGGGGGAGCTGACTACAATGAGCAGTGCTTC. Translation: CSAPQGGADYNEQCF.

About this clonotype itself: Germline and junction disagree at one end, which may indicate a read error. This chain links TRBV9 with TRBJ2-1; perhaps TRBD2 as D (6 bases). CDR3 length equals 16 residues. Germline V gives CDR1 SGDLS, CDR2 YYNGEE. CDR3 amino acids: CASSVATTSDYNEEFF. The CDR3 DNA sequence: TGTGCCAGCAGCGTAGCTACGACTAGTGATTACAATGAGGAGTTCTTC. The complete variable domain, with remaining parts taken from reference TRBV9 and TRBJ2-1, reads DSGVTQTPKHLITATGQRVTLRCSPRSGDLSVYWYQQSLDQGLQFLIQYYNGEERAKGNILERFSAQQFPDLHSELNLSSLELGDSALYFCASSVATTSDYNEEFFGPGTRLTVL.

Of note for this clonotype: At one end, the junction sequence differs from germline, possibly due to a read error. The chain recombines TRBV29-1 with TRBJ1-4; no clear D. CDR1 is SQVTM and CDR2 is ANQGSEA in the germline V gene. The CDR3 contains 14 residues. The CDR3 region has the DNA TGCATCGTTGAAAGGTGGCATGATAATGAAAAACTGTTTTTT. The encoded protein is CIVERWHDNEKLFF.

About this clonotype itself: The junction differs from germline at one of its ends, possibly a read error. The rearrangement uses TRBV4-2 and TRBJ2-3, with 14 nucleotides matching TRBD2. The germline V gene encodes CDR1 LGHNA and CDR2 YNFKEQ. This CDR3 has 17 amino acids. The CDR3 reads CASSQMTSGRVTDTQYF. As DNA, the CDR3 is TGTGCTAGCAGCCAGATGACTAGCGGGAGGGTTACAGATACGCAGTATTTT.

V and J are TRBV19 and TRBJ1-1; 10 bases are shared with TRBD1. Germline CDR1 is LNHDA and CDR2 is SQIVND (reference sequence). This CDR3 has 15 residues. The junction had 13 bases not matched to a gene; V was cut back by 6 bases and J by 9 bases. Here the CDR3 DNA reads TGTGCCAGTAGCAGGGACAGGGGAGGAACCAGTAAAGCTTTCTTT. This encodes CASSRDRGGTSKAFF.

Worth noting for this clonotype: The CDR3 ends on some other residue instead of the conserved phenylalanine or tryptophan, so this is likely a read error. This chain connects TRBV12-5 to TRBJ2-6; a possible D gene is TRBD1 (6 bases). The CDR3 contains 13 residues. CDR1 and CDR2 from the germline V gene are LGHNT and FRNRAP. For the CDR3, the DNA is TGTGCTAGTGCCCCAGGGACATCCAACGCCCTGACTCTC. This gives the protein CASAPGTSNALTL.

Remarks on this clonotype: The conserved closing phenylalanine or tryptophan is absent in this CDR3, likely reflecting a read error. The chain couples TRBV10-3 to TRBJ2-1; maybe TRBD2 (5 bases). The CDR3 loop spans 15 amino acids. Germline V gene lookup returns CDR1 ENHRY and CDR2 SYGVKD. CDR3 nucleotide sequence: TGTGTCATCAGTGAGGGTACCCCCTACTACAATGAGCAGTTCTTG. It specifies CVISEGTPYYNEQFL.

At least ten counts were recorded for this clonotype. The chain combines TRBV28 with TRBJ1-6, with TRBD1 matching over 7 bases. After removal of 8 bases from V and 5 bases from J, the junction contained 3 bases not matched to a gene. The CDR3 is made up of 13 amino acids. CDR1 and CDR2 (germline): MDHEN, SYDVKM. CDR3 DNA sequence: TGTGCCAGCGTGGGACAGAATAATTCACCCCTCCACTTT. Protein sequence: CASVGQNNSPLHF.

A word on this clonotype: A read error may account for a junction end that differs from germline. This chain joins TRBV10-2 and TRBJ1-2; the D gene is possibly TRBD1 (6 bases). Germline V gives CDR1 WSHSY, CDR2 SAAADI. The CDR3 is 13 residues long. The CDR3 region has the DNA TGCGTCAGCAGTGACTCCAGGGGCAATAGCTACACCTTC. Translation gives CVSSDSRGNSYTF.